Reported below is one T cell receptor (beta chain). TCRdb itself ran the 5' RACE reads through MiXCR, one entry per CDR3 protein. The table includes about 120,000 distinct CDR3 sequences, 12% detected once. The time point was: blood at routine non-recurrence follow-up after resection. TCRs were sequenced from unsorted whole RNA of tumor, nontumor lung or PBMC. These data originate in a study of spatial heterogeneity in lung cancer. CDR1 SEHNR and CDR2 FQNEAQ come from the germline V gene (reference sequence). V was trimmed by 5 bases and J by 2 bases, leaving 7 bases between them. The CDR3 spans 13 residues.

This rearrangement joins TRBV7-9 to TRBJ1-5; D ambiguous. The sequences come from PBMCs, collected at follow-up. This clonotype was sampled from a male donor with early-stage non-small cell lung cancer. As DNA, the CDR3 is TGTGCCAGCAGCATCTATGGCAATCAGCCCCAGCATTTT. Its translation: CASSIYGNQPQHF.